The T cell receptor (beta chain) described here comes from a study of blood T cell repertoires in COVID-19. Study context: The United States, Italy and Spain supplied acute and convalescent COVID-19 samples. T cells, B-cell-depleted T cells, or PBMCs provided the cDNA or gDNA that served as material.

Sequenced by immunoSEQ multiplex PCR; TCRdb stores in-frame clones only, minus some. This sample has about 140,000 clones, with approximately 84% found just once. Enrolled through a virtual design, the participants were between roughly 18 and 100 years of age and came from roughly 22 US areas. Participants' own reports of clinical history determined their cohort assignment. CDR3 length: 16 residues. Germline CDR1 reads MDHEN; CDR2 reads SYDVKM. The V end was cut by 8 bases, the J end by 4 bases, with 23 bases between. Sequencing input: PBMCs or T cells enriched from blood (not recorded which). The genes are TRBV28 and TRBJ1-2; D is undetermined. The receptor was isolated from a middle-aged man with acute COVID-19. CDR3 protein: CASATPLRGPLYGYTF. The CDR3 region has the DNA TGTGCCAGCGCAACCCCCTTACGTGGCCCTCTCTATGGCTACACCTTC.